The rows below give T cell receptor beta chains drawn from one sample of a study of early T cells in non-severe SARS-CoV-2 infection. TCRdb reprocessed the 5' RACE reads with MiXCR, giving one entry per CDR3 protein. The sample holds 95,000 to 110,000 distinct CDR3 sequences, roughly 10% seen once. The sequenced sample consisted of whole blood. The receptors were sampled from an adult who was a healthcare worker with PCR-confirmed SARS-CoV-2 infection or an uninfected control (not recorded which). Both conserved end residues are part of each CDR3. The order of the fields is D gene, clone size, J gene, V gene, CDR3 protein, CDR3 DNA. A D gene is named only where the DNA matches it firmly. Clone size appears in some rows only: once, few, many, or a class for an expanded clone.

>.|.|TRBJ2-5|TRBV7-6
CASSFRAGEETQYF
TGTGCCAGCAGCTTTCGGGCAGGGGAAGAGACCCAGTACTTC
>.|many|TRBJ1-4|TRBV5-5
CASSFPRGANEKLFF
TGTGCCAGCAGCTTCCCCCGAGGGGCTAATGAAAAACTGTTTTTT
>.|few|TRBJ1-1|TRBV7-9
CASSSITGDIRAFF
TGTGCCAGCAGCTCCATAACGGGAGACATCAGGGCTTTCTTT
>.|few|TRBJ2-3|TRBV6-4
CASSDGAATDTQYF
TGTGCCAGCAGTGACGGAGCGGCCACAGATACGCAGTATTTT
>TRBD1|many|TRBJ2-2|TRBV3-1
CASSLGGARTGELFF
TGTGCCAGCAGCCTAGGGGGCGCACGGACCGGGGAGCTGTTTTTT
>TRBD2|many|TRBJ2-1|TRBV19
CASTQAGVYNEQFF
TGTGCCAGTACGCAAGCGGGAGTGTATAATGAGCAGTTCTTC
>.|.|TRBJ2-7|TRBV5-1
CASSLKVFHFYEQYF
TGCGCCAGCAGCCTAAAGGTTTTTCATTTCTACGAGCAGTACTTC
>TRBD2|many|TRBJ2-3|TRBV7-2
CASSAMALAGRDTQYF
TGTGCCAGCAGCGCTATGGCATTAGCGGGACGGGATACGCAGTATTTT
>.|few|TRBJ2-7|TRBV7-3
CASILLLYEQYF
TGTGCCAGCATCTTGCTTCTCTACGAGCAGTACTTC
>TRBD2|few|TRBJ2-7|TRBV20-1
CSARDYYGTSGRPISYEQYF
TGCAGTGCTAGAGATTACTACGGGACTAGCGGGAGACCGATCTCCTACGAGCAGTACTTC
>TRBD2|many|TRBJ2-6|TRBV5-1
CASSSGLAGGPGGANVLTF
TGCGCCAGCAGCTCTGGACTAGCGGGAGGGCCAGGTGGGGCCAACGTCCTGACTTTC
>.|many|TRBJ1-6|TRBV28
CASSLVGSHNSPLHF
TGTGCCAGCAGTTTAGTGGGGTCCCATAATTCACCCCTCCACTTT
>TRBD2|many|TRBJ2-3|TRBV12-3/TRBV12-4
CASSFIAGAADTQYF
TGTGCCAGCAGTTTCATAGCGGGAGCCGCAGATACGCAGTATTTT
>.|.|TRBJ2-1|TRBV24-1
CATSEKGQGFYNEQFF
TGTGCCACCAGTGAGAAGGGCCAGGGTTTCTACAATGAGCAGTTCTTC
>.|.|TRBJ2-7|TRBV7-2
CASSPQVEQYF
TGTGCCAGCAGCCCCCAAGTCGAGCAGTACTTC
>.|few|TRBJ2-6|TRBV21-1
CASSRMGRAPFSGANVLTF
TGTGCCAGCAGCAGGATGGGCCGAGCCCCATTTTCTGGGGCCAACGTCCTGACTTTC
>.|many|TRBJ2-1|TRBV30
CAWSMSWGYNEQFF
TGTGCCTGGAGTATGAGCTGGGGCTACAATGAGCAGTTCTTC
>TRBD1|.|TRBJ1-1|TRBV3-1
CASSQENRGVYGAFF
TGTGCCAGCAGCCAAGAAAACAGGGGAGTATATGGGGCTTTCTTT
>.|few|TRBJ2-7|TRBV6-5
CASSPITGYTEQYF
TGTGCCAGCAGTCCCATAACAGGGTACACCGAGCAGTACTTC
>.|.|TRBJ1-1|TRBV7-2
CASSRNRADTEAFF
TGTGCCAGCAGCCGTAACAGGGCCGACACTGAAGCTTTCTTT
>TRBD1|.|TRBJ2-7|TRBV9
CASSDDPGTGLYEQYF
TGTGCCAGCAGCGATGACCCCGGGACAGGACTGTACGAGCAGTACTTC
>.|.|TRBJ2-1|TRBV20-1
CSANRQNEQFF
TGCAGTGCTAACAGACAAAATGAGCAGTTCTTC